This TCR beta chain was retrieved from a study of blood T cell repertoires in COVID-19. Study-level background: Samples representing acute and convalescent COVID-19 were sourced from the United States, Italy and Spain. Sample material is recorded as cDNA or gDNA derived from T cells, B-cell-depleted T cells, or PBMCs.

In the study's own analysis: Estimated nucleated cell counts came from reference gene primer amplification. TCRdb's table, derived via immunoSEQ multiplex PCR, lists solely in-frame clones and lacks some. D and trimming come from the DNA, and the V and J calls and clone size come from that table. This table has fewer than 15,000 clones, nearly 90% appearing once. V shed 5 bases, J shed 4 bases, and the junction held 6 bases outside the gene matches. From germline, CDR1 is MNHEY and CDR2 SVGEGT. This CDR3 is built from 14 residues. Sequencing was carried out using peripheral blood. The receptor was derived from a human donor with active COVID-19. The donor label of this sample is uncertain. The V call is TRBV6-2 or TRBV6-3, the J call TRBJ1-2; 8 bases fit TRBD1. CDR3 residues: CASSPGQGGYGYTF. CDR3 sequence (DNA): TGTGCCAGCAGTCCCGGACAGGGAGGCTATGGCTACACCTTC.